These 25 T cell receptor beta chains came from one sample sequenced in a study of T cell repertoires in cytomegalovirus infection. TCRdb reprocessed the reads with MiXCR, giving one entry per CDR3 protein. The sample lists just under 550,000 distinct CDR3 sequences, less than 30% occurring once. The source material was PBMCs. The receptors here all came from a human donor in good health (CMV status not recorded). Some clones in this sample may be carry-over from other donors' samples.

In this sample, this clonotype turned up a few times. The J gene is TRBJ2-1, the V gene TRBV24-1; 11 positions agree with TRBD1. This CDR3 has 15 amino acids. V dropped 3 bases and J dropped 6; count of bases not matched to a gene: 3. Germline V gene sequence: CDR1 KGHDR, CDR2 SFDVKD. The CDR3: CATSDRTGGFNEQFF. CDR3 DNA: TGTGCCACCAGTGATAGGACAGGGGGCTTCAATGAGCAGTTCTTC.

This clonotype was observed many times. This rearrangement joins TRBV7-2 to TRBJ2-2; D is unresolved. CDR3 length equals 15 residues. Germline V gene lookup returns CDR1 SGHTA and CDR2 FQGNSA. The V end was cut by 2 bases, the J end by 1 base, with 8 bases between. DNA for the CDR3: TGTGCCAGCAGCTTAAGTAGGAGGAACACCGGGGAGCTGTTTTTT. Translation: CASSLSRRNTGELFF.

There are a few counts of this clonotype. The rearrangement joins TRBV29-1 to TRBJ2-1; 8 nucleotides match TRBD2. The CDR3 runs 12 residues. CDR1 and CDR2 from the germline V gene are SQVTM and ANQGSEA. Trimming cost V 3 bases and J 10 bases; bases outside gene matches: 5. The CDR3 nucleotides are TGCAGCGTTGAGGGGACTAGTTCCGAGCAGTTCTTC. Protein sequence: CSVEGTSSEQFF.

The chain recombines TRBV11-2 with TRBJ1-2, with D possibly being TRBD1 (6 bases). This CDR3 spans 13 amino acids. Germline V lookup: CDR1 SGHAT, CDR2 FQNNGV. The ends were cut back, 5 bases at V and 8 bases at J, with 15 bases in the middle. CDR3 nucleotides: TGTGCCAGCAGCCCAATACAGGGCCGGGGCTACACCTTC. Its protein is CASSPIQGRGYTF.

CDR3 loop: CASSLEGEGSPLHF. The CDR3 coding sequence is TGCGCCAGCAGCTTAGAGGGTGAAGGTTCACCCCTCCACTTT. The genes are TRBV5-1 and TRBJ1-6; D uncertain. This CDR3 has 14 residues. Per germline, CDR1 SGHRS and CDR2 YFSETQ. V lost 2 bases and J 9 bases, leaving 12 bases between the germline ends.

This clonotype was observed many times. The V call is TRBV7-3, the J call TRBJ1-1; D is perhaps TRBD1 (5 bases). V lost 4 bases and J 9 bases, leaving 12 bases between the germline ends. Germline V gene sequence: CDR1 SGHTA, CDR2 FQGTGA. The CDR3 has 12 residues. The CDR3 reads CASSSTGEKAFF. In DNA form, the CDR3 reads TGTGCCAGCAGCTCAACGGGGGAGAAAGCTTTCTTT.

The table lists this clonotype with many counts. The V gene is TRBV6-5, the J gene TRBJ2-3; the D is unclear. This CDR3 is built from 14 residues. Trimming removed 6 bases at V and 1 base at J, with 11 bases between. Germline CDR1 reads MNHEY; CDR2 reads SVGAGI. The CDR3 reads CASSYSGGTDTQYF. CDR3 in DNA: TGTGCCAGCAGCTATAGTGGTGGCACAGATACGCAGTATTTT.

This clonotype was seen a handful of times. The gene calls are TRBV7-2 and TRBJ1-4, with a weak D call TRBD1 (5 bases). Trimming took 2 bases from V and 7 from J, leaving 11 bases between them. Germline assignment: CDR1 SGHTA and CDR2 FQGNSA. This CDR3 has 14 amino acids. In DNA form, the CDR3 reads TGTGCCAGCAGCTTATTGGGGGGTGGTGAAAAACTGTTTTTT. It is translated as CASSLLGGGEKLFF.

This clonotype was observed a handful of times. This chain joins TRBV10-3 and TRBJ1-2; D gene unclear. This CDR3 has 15 residues. In germline, CDR1 is ENHRY, CDR2 SYGVKD. Trimming stripped 0 bases from V and 4 bases from J, with 12 bases between. This CDR3 reads CAISESNRVGYGYTF. CDR3 nucleotides: TGTGCCATCAGTGAGTCCAATAGGGTCGGCTATGGCTACACCTTC.

This clonotype was observed a few times. The chain joins TRBV19 to TRBJ2-2; TRBD2 agrees at 11 bases. CDR3 size: 16 residues. J gave up 4 bases and V 5 bases, and 6 bases lay outside the gene matches. CDR1 LNHDA and CDR2 SQIVND come from the germline V gene (reference sequence). CDR3 DNA sequence: TGTGCCAGTAGTTTAAGACTAGCGGGAAGCACCGGGGAGCTGTTTTTT. Translated, it gives CASSLRLAGSTGELFF.

The table lists this clonotype with a few counts. V is TRBV19 and J is TRBJ1-1; D not certain. The CDR3 consists of 12 residues. Germline V gives CDR1 LNHDA, CDR2 SQIVND (reference sequence). CDR3 loop: CATAGMNTEAFF. Here the CDR3 DNA reads TGTGCTACGGCTGGCATGAACACTGAAGCTTTCTTT.

This clonotype was seen more than once but under ten times. The chain joins TRBV28 to TRBJ2-1, with D perhaps TRBD1 or TRBD2 (5 bases each). The CDR3 covers 18 residues. Germline CDR1 reads MDHEN; CDR2 reads SYDVKM. V lost 1 base, J lost 3 bases, and 19 bases lay in between. The CDR3 here is CASSLYSSGQNLYNEQFF. The CDR3 DNA follows: TGTGCCAGCAGTTTATATTCGAGCGGACAAAATCTCTACAATGAGCAGTTCTTC.

The chain couples TRBV6-1 to TRBJ2-7, with D possibly matching TRBD1 (5 bases). The V gene lost 0 bases and the J gene lost 3 bases, with 12 bases spanning the gap. The CDR3 contains 15 residues. Per the germline V gene, CDR1 is MNHNS and CDR2 is SASEGT. CDR3: CASSEALQGSYEQYF. DNA for the CDR3: TGTGCCAGCAGTGAAGCGCTTCAGGGTAGCTACGAGCAGTACTTC.

A remark on this clonotype: A much bigger clone sits one base away, suggesting this may be a read error. CDR3 nucleotide sequence: TGTGCCAGCAGCATGGACAGATACAATGAGCAGTTCTTC. It yields the protein CASSMDRYNEQFF. The J gene is TRBJ2-1, the V gene TRBV7-7; D is possibly TRBD1 (6 bases). Per germline, CDR1 SSHAT and CDR2 FNYEAQ (reference sequence). With 5 bases removed from V and 4 bases from J, the gap between germline ends came to 9 bases. This CDR3 is built from 13 residues.

The rearrangement links TRBV18 to TRBJ2-3; 10 bases are a match to TRBD2. CDR3 size: 16 residues. Per germline, CDR1 KGHSH and CDR2 LQKENI. Trimming removed 0 bases from V and 6 bases from J; junction bases left unmatched: 6. Written as DNA, the CDR3 is TGTGCCAGCTCACCACCCAGCGGGAGGGTGGCCGATACGCAGTATTTT. Protein sequence: CASSPPSGRVADTQYF. The full variable domain, with the rest looked up from reference TRBV18 and TRBJ2-3, is NAGVMQNPRHLVRRRGQEARLRCSPMKGHSHVYWYRQLPEEGLKFMVYLQKENIIDESGMPKERFSAEFPKEGPSILRIQQVVRGDSAAYFCASSPPSGRVADTQYFGPGTRLTVL.

The CDR3 sequence: CASSSFAGVSNNEQFF. The CDR3 DNA is TGTGCCAGCAGCTCTTTCGCGGGAGTCAGCAACAATGAGCAGTTCTTC. The rearrangement joins TRBV6-2 or TRBV6-3 to TRBJ2-1; 7 positions match TRBD2. V gave up 6 bases and J gave up 5 bases; unmatched junction bases: 13. Per germline, CDR1 MNHEY and CDR2 SVGEGT. The CDR3 has 16 amino acids.

Ten or more counts support this clonotype. CDR3 nucleotide sequence: TGTGCCAGCAGCCTCACTCCAGGGACTAGCGGGGGGCGGACAGATACGCAGTATTTT. Translated: CASSLTPGTSGGRTDTQYF. The rearrangement links TRBV7-2 to TRBJ2-3, with 15 bases matching TRBD2. Trimming removed 5 bases from V and 3 bases from J; junction bases left unmatched: 12. The CDR3 covers 19 residues. CDR1 and CDR2 from the germline V gene are SGHTA and FQGNSA.

This clonotype appeared a few times. This chain joins TRBV12-3 or TRBV12-4 and TRBJ2-5; D may correspond to TRBD1 or TRBD2 (6 bases each). The V and J ends lost 3 bases and 2 bases respectively, with 22 bases between them. The CDR3 totals 18 residues. The CDR3, as DNA: TGTGCCAGCAGTTTGGTCCGCCGGGGGCTAGCGAAACAAGAGACCCAGTACTTC. Amino acids: CASSLVRRGLAKQETQYF.

This clonotype was found many times. The V gene is TRBV7-2, the J gene TRBJ2-1; 7 bases agree with TRBD1. The V segment lost 6 bases and the J segment 6 bases; nucleotides outside the gene matches: 8. Germline assignment: CDR1 SGHTA and CDR2 FQGNSA. The CDR3 runs to 14 residues. The CDR3 reads CASSLGQLFNEQFF. CDR3 bases: TGTGCCAGCAGTTTGGGACAGCTATTCAATGAGCAGTTCTTC.

J is TRBJ1-4 and V is TRBV7-9, with D unresolved. Germline values: CDR1 SEHNR, CDR2 FQNEAQ (reference sequence). This CDR3 contains 14 residues. V was clipped by 4 bases and J by 0 bases, with 6 bases between them. CDR3 nucleotides: TGTGCCAGCAGCTCTGATGCAACTAATGAAAAACTGTTTTTT. Its protein is CASSSDATNEKLFF.

CDR3 DNA sequence: TGTGCCAGCAGTGTCTTGCCCGCCACAGATACGCAGTATTTT. Its protein is CASSVLPATDTQYF. This rearrangement joins TRBV2 to TRBJ2-3; D unresolved. This CDR3 spans 14 amino acids. Trimming left V 4 bases short and J 2 bases short, with 10 bases between. The germline V gene encodes CDR1 SNHLY and CDR2 FYNNEI. The complete variable domain, with remaining parts taken from reference TRBV2 and TRBJ2-3, reads EPEVTQTPSHQVTQMGQEVILRCVPISNHLYFYWYRQILGQKVEFLVSFYNNEISEKSEIFDDQFSVERPDGSNFTLKIRSTKLEDSAMYFCASSVLPATDTQYFGPGTRLTVL.

V gene TRBV28 combines with J gene TRBJ1-5, with 9 nucleotides matching TRBD1. The CDR3 has 15 residues. Trimming removed 8 bases from V and 3 bases from J; junction bases left unmatched: 8. Germline V lookup: CDR1 MDHEN, CDR2 SYDVKM. The CDR3 DNA follows: TGTGCCAGCTACCACAGGGGGCGGAACAATCAGCCCCAGCATTTT. This gives the protein CASYHRGRNNQPQHF.

The rearrangement links TRBV4-3 to TRBJ1-6; D is ambiguous. The CDR3 consists of 16 residues. Germline CDR1 is LGHNA and CDR2 is YSLEER. V was cut by 0 bases and J by 0 bases, with 6 bases left in between. CDR3 loop: CASSQEQNSYNSPLHF. The DNA of the CDR3 is TGCGCCAGCAGCCAAGAGCAGAACTCCTATAATTCACCCCTCCACTTT.

This CDR3 is CASSTLALADTQYF. As DNA, the CDR3 is TGTGCCAGCAGCACCTTAGCCTTGGCAGATACGCAGTATTTT. The chain joins TRBV11-1 to TRBJ2-3; D unresolved. Trimming left V 5 bases short and J 4 bases short, with 13 bases between. Germline-derived CDR1 and CDR2 are SGHAT and FQDESV (reference sequence). The CDR3 is made up of 14 amino acids.

This clonotype was recorded a few times. V is TRBV20-1 and J is TRBJ2-1, with 7 bases matching TRBD2. The V gene's germline CDR1 is DFQATT and CDR2 SNEGSKA (reference sequence). Losses at the gene ends were 5 bases for V and 5 bases for J; bases not matched to a gene: 6. The CDR3 runs to 13 residues. The CDR3 region is CSAPTGRNNEQFF. The CDR3 DNA follows: TGCAGTGCTCCGACCGGGAGGAACAATGAGCAGTTCTTC.